A selection of T cell receptor beta chains follows, all from one sample in a study of cytomegalovirus exposure and HLA in healthy donors. Profiled with immunoSEQ multiplex PCR; TCRdb holds only in-frame clones, not every one. There are 100,000 to 150,000 clones in the sample; over 80% occur only once, and around 20% lies in the top ten. Sequencing was done on a sample of PBMCs. These receptors were taken from a man younger than 35 in good health and CMV-seropositive. CDR3s include the opening cysteine and the closing phenylalanine or tryptophan. The D gene is left open where the match is weak. Expanded clones get a size class; other rows say once, few or many, or leave the size out.

TRBD1	TRBV5-1	TRBJ2-3	-	CASSSTGQGTGTDTQYF	TGCGCCAGCAGCTCCACGGGACAGGGGACTGGCACAGATACGCAGTATTTT
TRBD1	TRBV10-2	TRBJ1-1	-	CASQTGENTEAFF	TGCGCCAGCCAGACAGGGGAGAACACTGAAGCTTTCTTT
TRBD2	TRBV2	TRBJ2-1	-	CASLKGAGVSSYNEQFF	TGTGCCAGCCTGAAGGGCGCGGGGGTGAGCTCCTACAATGAGCAGTTCTTC
TRBD2	TRBV7-9	TRBJ2-7	-	CASSLVGTSDRQYF	TGTGCCAGCAGCCTTGTCGGGACTAGCGATAGGCAGTACTTC
TRBD1	TRBV10-3	TRBJ1-2	-	CAIWEVGTEYNYGYTF	TGTGCCATCTGGGAAGTTGGGACAGAGTATAACTATGGCTACACCTTC
-	TRBV5-1	TRBJ2-1	-	CASSLVGGPYNEQFF	TGCGCCAGCAGCTTGGTCGGGGGGCCCTACAATGAGCAGTTCTTC
-	TRBV11-2	TRBJ1-2	-	CASSLKSGDGYTF	TGTGCCAGCAGCTTAAAATCAGGGGATGGCTACACCTTC
-	TRBV29-1	TRBJ1-3	-	CSVEDVGGWGGEGNTIYF	TGCAGCGTTGAAGATGTGGGAGGCTGGGGGGGAGAAGGAAACACCATATATTTT
TRBD1	TRBV2	TRBJ2-7	-	CASSTTGSEGYEQYF	TGTGCCAGCAGTACGACAGGGTCTGAGGGCTACGAGCAGTACTTC
TRBD1	TRBV30	TRBJ2-2	-	CAWSGTDTGELFF	TGTGCCTGGTCCGGGACAGACACCGGGGAGCTGTTTTTT
-	TRBV12-5	TRBJ1-2	-	CASGLAGHGYTF	TGTGCTAGTGGTTTGGCAGGGCATGGCTACACCTTC
-	TRBV5-4	TRBJ1-2	-	CASSLGPGVIDGYTF	TGTGCCAGCAGCTTGGGTCCGGGGGTAATCGATGGCTACACCTTC
TRBD1	TRBV6-6	TRBJ2-7	-	CASSQTGGPYEQYF	TGTGCCAGCAGTCAGACAGGGGGTCCCTACGAGCAGTACTTC
TRBD2	TRBV10-3	TRBJ2-5	once	CAISESGVRETQYF	TGTGCCATCAGTGAAAGCGGGGTGAGAGAGACCCAGTACTTC
TRBD1	TRBV14	TRBJ1-5	-	CASSPLLRDRRFSPQHF	TGTGCCAGCAGCCCTCTCCTCCGGGACAGGCGGTTCTCGCCCCAGCATTTT
TRBD1	TRBV6-5	TRBJ2-7	-	CASRRGQGHYEQYF	TGTGCCAGCCGGCGAGGACAGGGGCACTACGAGCAGTACTTC
TRBD2	TRBV5-1	TRBJ2-5	-	CASSLLTSPQETQYF	TGCGCCAGCAGCTTACTGACTAGCCCACAAGAGACCCAGTACTTC
-	TRBV7-9	TRBJ1-1	once	CASSLAGATEAFF	TGTGCCAGCAGCTTGGCAGGGGCCACTGAAGCTTTCTTT